These 7 T cell receptor beta chains originate from one sample sequenced in a study (dated by TCRdb to between 2015 and 2016). The method was 5' RACE. Sequencing relied on an Illumina MiSeq. The public reads were run again by TCRdb, first through fastp at Q25 and then through MiXCR, and only productive beta chains were kept. Each entry merges the rows of one CDR3 protein and shows their most common DNA and genes. Within this sample are nearly 5,500 distinct CDR3 sequences, with 40% to 60% of them counted one time only. Together, the top ten hold approximately 3.9% of the sample. Sequences were obtained from memory CD4+ T cells sorted from blood. According to the study, the label for this sample's cell subset or site signals: memory CD4+ T cells, CD4+CD45RO+CD25-. The origin of the receptors is a female donor with breast cancer.

Only a few counts were recorded for this clonotype. This sequence joins TRBV20-1 and TRBJ2-5; TRBD2 agrees at 8 bases. The ends lost 0 bases at V and 1 base at J; junction bases unmatched: 4. Per the germline V gene, CDR1 is DFQATT and CDR2 is SNEGSKA (reference sequence). CDR3 length: 15 amino acids. CDR3 bases: TGCAGTGCTAGAGATAGGGGGACTAGCCAAGAGACCCAGTACTTC. Protein sequence: CSARDRGTSQETQYF.

This clonotype was picked up a small number of times. The rearrangement links TRBV12-3 or TRBV12-4 to TRBJ2-1; 7 positions match TRBD2. After removal of 5 bases from V and 14 bases from J, the junction contained 9 bases not matched to a gene. This CDR3 comprises 12 residues. The CDR3 reads CASSLSGSREFF. The CDR3 nucleotides are TGTGCCAGCAGTCTTAGCGGGTCCAGGGAGTTCTTC.

This chain connects TRBV18 to TRBJ1-1, with D maybe TRBD1 (5 bases). This CDR3 contains 15 residues. Trimming stripped 4 bases from V and 3 bases from J, with 15 bases between. CDR1 is KGHSH, CDR2 LQKENI, per germline. The CDR3 bases are TGTGCCAGCTCACAGGGGATGATTAGAGACACTGAAGCTTTCTTT. Its translation is CASSQGMIRDTEAFF. The full variable domain, completed using reference TRBV18 and TRBJ1-1, is NAGVMQNPRHLVRRRGQEARLRCSPMKGHSHVYWYRQLPEEGLKFMVYLQKENIIDESGMPKERFSAEFPKEGPSILRIQQVVRGDSAAYFCASSQGMIRDTEAFFGQGTRLTVV.

V and J are TRBV20-1 and TRBJ2-3; 8 bases are a match to TRBD1. Germline CDR1 DFQATT, CDR2 SNEGSKA (reference sequence). The CDR3 has 15 amino acids. V shed 5 bases, J shed 3 bases, and the junction held 10 bases outside the gene matches. The CDR3: CSAWVGQGGTDTQYF. The CDR3 DNA reads as TGCAGTGCTTGGGTTGGACAGGGCGGAACAGATACGCAGTATTTT.

This chain uses TRBV20-1 with TRBJ2-3; 8 nucleotides agree with TRBD2. Trimming cost V 5 bases and J 2 bases; bases outside gene matches: 12. The CDR3 spans 16 residues. The germline gives CDR1 DFQATT, CDR2 SNEGSKA (reference sequence). The CDR3 sequence is CSAPPGLAGLTDTQYF. CDR3 DNA: TGCAGTGCTCCCCCCGGTTTAGCGGGACTCACAGATACGCAGTATTTT.

The rearrangement uses TRBV4-2 and TRBJ2-2; D perhaps matches TRBD1 (6 bases). The ends were cut back, 2 bases at V and 1 base at J, with 11 bases in the middle. This CDR3 region has 16 residues. The germline V gene has CDR1 LGHNA and CDR2 YNFKEQ. For the CDR3, the DNA is TGTGCCAGCAGCCAAATCGGGACACTGAACACCGGGGAGCTGTTTTTT. It encodes CASSQIGTLNTGELFF.

This chain links TRBV4-1 with TRBJ2-6, with D hard to call. Germline values: CDR1 MGHRA, CDR2 YSYEKL. Between the trimmed V and J ends, which lost 3 bases and 0 bases, there was a span of 12 bases. The CDR3 extends over 17 amino acids. DNA of the CDR3: TGCGCCAGCAGCCATCTAACTGAGTACTCTGGGGCCAACGTCCTGACTTTC. It codes for CASSHLTEYSGANVLTF.